This TCR beta chain was captured by sequencing in a study of technical replicates of blood from a few donors (dated by TCRdb to about 2017). The method behind the library was the immunoSEQ multiplex PCR assay. TCRdb re-hosts the immuneACCESS table, in-frame sequences only. Its copies lack some clones; in the studies checked, an unresolved V gene accounts for under half of them, and the cause for the rest is not known. Here the sample has about 100,000 clones; approximately 96% occur a single time. Of the sample, 0.2% to 0.25% is held by the ten largest clones. CDR3 length: 16 amino acids, cysteine to phenylalanine. Of all the DNA, just the CDR3 is kept, 48 bases in frame from base 1. After removal of 4 bases from V and 5 bases from J, the junction retains 7 bases not matched to a gene. CDR1 and CDR2, looked up from the germline V gene (reference sequence), are LNHDA and SQIVND. On this clone itself: The antigen this receptor binds is unknown. No base quality information exists; no much larger clone differs at one position.

The chain is assembled from TRBV19 and TRBJ2-2; 10 middle bases align to TRBD1. The sample comprised T cells isolated from PBMCs. The receptor's source is a human donor in good health. In nucleotide form, the sequence is TGTGCCAGTAGTACCCCGGACAGGGGGTATACCGGGGAGCTGTTTTTT. This codes for CASSTPDRGYTGELFF.